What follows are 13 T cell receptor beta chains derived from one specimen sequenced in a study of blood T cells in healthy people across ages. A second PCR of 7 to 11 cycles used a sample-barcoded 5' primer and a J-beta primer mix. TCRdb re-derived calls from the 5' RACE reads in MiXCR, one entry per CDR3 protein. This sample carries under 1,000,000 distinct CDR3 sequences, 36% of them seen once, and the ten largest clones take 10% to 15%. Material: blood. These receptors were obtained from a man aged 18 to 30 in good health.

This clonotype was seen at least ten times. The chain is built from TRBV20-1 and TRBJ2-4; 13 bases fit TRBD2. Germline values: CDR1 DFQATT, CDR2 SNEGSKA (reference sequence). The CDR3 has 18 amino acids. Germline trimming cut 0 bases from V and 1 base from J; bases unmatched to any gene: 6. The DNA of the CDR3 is TGCAGTGCTAGAGATCAACTAGCGGGGGGGCCGGCCAAAAACATTCAGTACTTC. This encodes CSARDQLAGGPAKNIQYF.

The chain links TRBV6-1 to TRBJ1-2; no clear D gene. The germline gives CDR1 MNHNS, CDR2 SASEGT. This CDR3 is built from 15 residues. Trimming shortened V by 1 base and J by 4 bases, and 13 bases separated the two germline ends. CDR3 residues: CASSEGRWEPYGYTF. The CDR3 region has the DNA TGTGCCAGCAGTGAAGGAAGGTGGGAGCCCTATGGCTACACCTTC.

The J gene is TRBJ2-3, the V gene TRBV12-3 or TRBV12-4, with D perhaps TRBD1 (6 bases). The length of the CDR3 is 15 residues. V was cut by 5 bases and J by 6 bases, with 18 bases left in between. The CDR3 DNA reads TGTGCCAGCAGTCCCCCAAACCAGGGGTTGGATACGCAGTATTTT. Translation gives CASSPPNQGLDTQYF.

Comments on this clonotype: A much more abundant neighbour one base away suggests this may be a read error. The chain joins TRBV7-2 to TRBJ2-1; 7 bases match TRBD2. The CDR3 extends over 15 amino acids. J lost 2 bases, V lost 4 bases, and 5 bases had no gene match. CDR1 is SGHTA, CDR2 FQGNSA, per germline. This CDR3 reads CASSSASGAYNEQFF. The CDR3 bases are TGTGCCAGCAGCTCAGCAAGCGGGGCCTACAATGAGCAGTTCTTC.

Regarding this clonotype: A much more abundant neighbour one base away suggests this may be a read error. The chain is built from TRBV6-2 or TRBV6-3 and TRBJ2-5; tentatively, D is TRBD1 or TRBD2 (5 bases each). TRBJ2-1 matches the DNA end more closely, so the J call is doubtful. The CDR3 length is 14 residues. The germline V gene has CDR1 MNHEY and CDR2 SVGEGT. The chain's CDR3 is CASSALGVGETQFF. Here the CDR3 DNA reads TGTGCCAGCAGTGCGTTAGGGGTCGGGGAGACCCAGTTCTTC.

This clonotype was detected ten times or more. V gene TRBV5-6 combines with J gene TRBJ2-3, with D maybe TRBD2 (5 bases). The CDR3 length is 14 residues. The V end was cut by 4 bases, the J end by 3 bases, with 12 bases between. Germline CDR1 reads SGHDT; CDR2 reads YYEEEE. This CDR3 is CASSPTGETDTQYF. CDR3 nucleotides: TGTGCCAGCAGCCCCACCGGGGAGACAGATACGCAGTATTTT.

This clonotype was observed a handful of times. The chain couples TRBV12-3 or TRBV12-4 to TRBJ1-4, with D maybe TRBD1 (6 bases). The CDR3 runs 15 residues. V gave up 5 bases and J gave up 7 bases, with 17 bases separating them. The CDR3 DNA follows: TGTGCCAGCAGTCCTTTACAGGGCGGGGCTGAAAAACTGTTTTTT. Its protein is CASSPLQGGAEKLFF.

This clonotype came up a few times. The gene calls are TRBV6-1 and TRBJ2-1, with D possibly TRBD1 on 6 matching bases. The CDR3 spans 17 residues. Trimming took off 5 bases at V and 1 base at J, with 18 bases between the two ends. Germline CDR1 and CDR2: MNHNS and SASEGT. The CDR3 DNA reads TGTGCCAGCAGTACACAGGGTTTTGTAGTATCCTACAATGAGCAGTTCTTC. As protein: CASSTQGFVVSYNEQFF.

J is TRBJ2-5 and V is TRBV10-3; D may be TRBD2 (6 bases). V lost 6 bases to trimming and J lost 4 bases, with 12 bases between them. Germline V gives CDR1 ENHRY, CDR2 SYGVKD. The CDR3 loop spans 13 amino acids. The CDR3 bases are TGTGCCATCAGGGGCGGGGTGTCAGAGACCCAGTACTTC. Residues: CAIRGGVSETQYF.

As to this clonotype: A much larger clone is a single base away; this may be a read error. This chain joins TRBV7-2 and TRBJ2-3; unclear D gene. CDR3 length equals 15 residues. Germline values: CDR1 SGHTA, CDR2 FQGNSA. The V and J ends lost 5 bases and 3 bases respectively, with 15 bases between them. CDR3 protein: CTSSPPFPTTDTQYF. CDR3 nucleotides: TGTACCAGCAGCCCCCCGTTCCCTACTACAGATACGCAGTATTTT.

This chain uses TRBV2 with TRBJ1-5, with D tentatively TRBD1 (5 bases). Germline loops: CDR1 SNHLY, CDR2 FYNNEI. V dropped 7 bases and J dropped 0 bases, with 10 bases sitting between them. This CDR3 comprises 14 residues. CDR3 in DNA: TGTGCCAGCATGGGGGGGTCTAGCAATCAGCCCCAGCATTTT. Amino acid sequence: CASMGGSSNQPQHF.

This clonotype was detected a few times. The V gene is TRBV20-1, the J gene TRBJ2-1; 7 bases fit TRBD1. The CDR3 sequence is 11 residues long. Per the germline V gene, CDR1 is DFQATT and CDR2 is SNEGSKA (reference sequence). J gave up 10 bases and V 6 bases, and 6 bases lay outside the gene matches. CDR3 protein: CSANTQGEQFF. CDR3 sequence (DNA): TGCAGTGCGAATACACAGGGGGAGCAGTTCTTC.

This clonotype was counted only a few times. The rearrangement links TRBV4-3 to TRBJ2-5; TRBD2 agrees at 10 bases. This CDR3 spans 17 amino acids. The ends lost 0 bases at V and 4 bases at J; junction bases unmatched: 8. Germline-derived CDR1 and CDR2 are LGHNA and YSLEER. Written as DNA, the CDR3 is TGCGCCAGCAGCCAAGATCTCGTAAGCGGGGGGGGAGAGACCCAGTACTTC. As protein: CASSQDLVSGGGETQYF.